The clone carrying this TCR beta chain came up once. Its cognate antigen is unknown. V was pared by 5 bases and J by 7 bases, with 13 bases of the junction left unmatched. This CDR3 spans 15 amino acids. The V gene's germline CDR1 is LNHDA and CDR2 SQIVND (reference sequence). The data derive from a study of T cell responses to AZD1222 COVID-19 vaccine. Study-level findings and limits: The study found Spike-specific TCR breadth and depth rose after two AZD1222 doses. Most donors were white British, females outnumbered males, and clonal diversity was possibly underestimated.

This table comes from immunoSEQ multiplex PCR, and its TCRdb copy is limited to in-frame clones, with some not included. The table has some 86,000 clones, around 73% seen once. The specimen comprised peripheral blood, sampled on day 0 of AZD1222 vaccination. The J gene is TRBJ2-5, the V gene TRBV19; TRBD2 matches 7 bases. The clonotype was recovered from an adult in good health. CDR3 coding DNA: TGTGCCAGTAGTGGGGGGGTCCTCAAGCGGGGGACCCAGTACTTC. It is translated as CASSGGVLKRGTQYF.